The clone carrying this TCR beta chain was seen just once. Its antigen is not known. This sample is drawn from a study of CD8 T cells in Susac syndrome. V lost 1 base and J lost 5; bases outside the gene matches: 2. Germline CDR1 DFQATT, CDR2 SNEGSKA (reference sequence). The CDR3 extends over 16 amino acids. Whole-study findings and limits: Regarding the TCR sequencing and HLA analysis, the study admitted that a relatively small number of individuals were involved.

It was with random hexamers that about 0.45 to 1 ug RNA was reverse transcribed. One entry per CDR3 protein, called by TCRdb with MiXCR from the immunoSEQ multiplex PCR reads. The table records about 150,000 distinct CDR3 sequences, around 96% of them present only once. This TCR was sampled from a human donor with multiple sclerosis. V gene TRBV20-1 combines with J gene TRBJ2-1, with 16 nucleotides matching TRBD2. The specimen sequenced was CD8+ T cells from PBMCs. CDR3 loop: CSARAGLAGGDNEQFF. CDR3 nucleotides: TGCAGTGCTAGAGCGGGACTAGCGGGGGGGGACAATGAGCAGTTCTTC.